Following are 21 T cell receptor beta chains from one sample sequenced in a study of Ad26.COV2.S vaccination and SARS-CoV-2 variants. Some clones are missing from TCRdb's copy, which holds only in-frame ones; the method was immunoSEQ multiplex PCR. Seen here are some 290,000 clones, roughly 80% observed once, and the top ten hold 2% to 2.5%. The treatment: 19 received Ad26.COV2.S at low or high dose, single or two shots; about 5 received placebo; per-sample allocation not given. On day 63 after the first injection, vaccine and placebo recipients gave samples. The sample here was peripheral blood, taken in a trial of Ad26.COV2.S vaccine versus placebo. Every receptor here comes from a person between 18 and 65 years old who received the Ad26.COV2.S COVID-19 vaccine or a placebo.

This clone was seen more than once but under ten times. The J gene is TRBJ1-1, the V gene TRBV7-2; no definite D call. V lost 5 bases to trimming and J lost 0 bases, with 13 bases between them. CDR3 size: 15 residues. CDR1 SGHTA and CDR2 FQGNSA come from the germline V gene. In nucleotides, the CDR3 is TGTGCCAGCAGCCCCCCCCAGCGAGTGAACACTGAAGCTTTCTTT. It specifies CASSPPQRVNTEAFF.

This chain joins TRBV5-4 and TRBJ1-2; 8 positions match TRBD1. CDR1 SGHNT and CDR2 YYREEE come from the germline V gene (reference sequence). The CDR3 totals 16 residues. The V and J ends lost 4 bases and 0 bases, in that order; junction bases with no gene match: 8. The CDR3 loop reads CASSKRTGRTNYGYTF. CDR3 nucleotide sequence: TGTGCCAGCAGCAAAAGGACAGGGAGGACTAACTATGGCTACACCTTC.

The CDR3 loop is CASSRETGTLGNYGYTF. The DNA for the CDR3 is TGCGCCAGCAGCCGCGAAACCGGGACTCTGGGAAACTATGGCTACACCTTC. The genes are TRBV4-1 and TRBJ1-2; a possible D gene is TRBD1 (5 bases). Germline V gene lookup returns CDR1 MGHRA and CDR2 YSYEKL. This CDR3 contains 17 residues. The V end lost 4 bases, the J end lost 2 bases, and 20 bases lay between the germline ends.

This chain connects TRBV5-4 to TRBJ1-3; 8 bases match TRBD1. Germline V gene lookup returns CDR1 SGHNT and CDR2 YYREEE (reference sequence). V shed 0 bases, J shed 3 bases, and the junction held 8 bases outside the gene matches. This CDR3 spans 17 amino acids. CDR3 coding DNA: TGTGCCAGCAGCTTGGCTAACAGGGGGAGGAGTGGAAACACCATATATTTT. This gives the protein CASSLANRGRSGNTIYF.

This chain uses TRBV24-1 with TRBJ2-1; 12 bases are a match to TRBD1. J gave up 12 bases and V 4 bases, and 9 bases lay outside the gene matches. CDR3 length: 15 residues. The V gene's germline CDR1 is KGHDR and CDR2 SFDVKD. The CDR3 here is CATSETGTGGVGQFF. CDR3 nucleotides: TGTGCCACCAGTGAAACCGGGACAGGGGGCGTAGGGCAGTTCTTC.

This clone was observed a single time. The CDR3 loop reads CASSYYRAGATGELFF. In DNA form, the CDR3 reads TGTGCCAGCAGTTACTACCGGGCCGGTGCCACCGGGGAGCTGTTTTTT. V usage is TRBV6-5 and J usage is TRBJ2-2; D is undetermined. Between the trimmed V and J ends, which lost 1 base and 4 bases, there was a span of 13 bases. Germline V CDR1 and CDR2: MNHEY, SVGAGI. The CDR3 consists of 16 residues.

This clone was seen a handful of times. This rearrangement joins TRBV4-1 to TRBJ2-7; possible D gene TRBD1, 6 bases. Trimming removed 0 bases at V and 6 bases at J, with 15 bases between. Germline assignment: CDR1 MGHRA and CDR2 YSYEKL. The CDR3 extends over 15 amino acids. The CDR3 is CASSQDRAQGREQYF. The CDR3 bases are TGCGCCAGCAGCCAAGATCGGGCCCAGGGGCGCGAGCAGTACTTC.

V usage is TRBV11-2 and J usage is TRBJ2-7; 8 bases are shared with TRBD2. The junction had 11 bases not matched to a gene; V was cut back by 5 bases and J by 2 bases. The CDR3 has 16 amino acids. Germline V gene data show CDR1 as SGHAT and CDR2 as FQNNGV. The CDR3 nucleotides are TGTGCCAGCAGCCGCCGGGGGGGGCGAGATACCTACGAGCAGTACTTC. This gives the protein CASSRRGGRDTYEQYF.

The genes are TRBV14 and TRBJ1-1; D is ambiguous. The CDR3 is 15 residues long. V lost 2 bases and J 6 bases, leaving 16 bases between the germline ends. CDR1 is SGHDN, CDR2 FVKESK, per germline. The DNA of the CDR3 is TGTGCCAGCAGCCAACTACAAGCCCCGAGCGCTGAAGCTTTCTTT. Translated: CASSQLQAPSAEAFF.

The rearrangement joins TRBV7-2 to TRBJ2-1, with TRBD2 matching over 10 bases. The CDR3 contains 17 residues. J was trimmed by 7 bases and V by 4 bases; bases with no gene match: 13. The germline V gene encodes CDR1 SGHTA and CDR2 FQGNSA. CDR3 nucleotides: TGTGCCAGCAGCTCTCATACTAGCGGGGCTCTTCGGAATGAGCAGTTCTTC. The encoded protein is CASSSHTSGALRNEQFF.

The rearrangement uses TRBV9 and TRBJ1-5, with a tentative D call TRBD1 (5 bases). Germline V gene sequence: CDR1 SGDLS, CDR2 YYNGEE. Trimming took 4 bases from V and 1 from J, leaving 15 bases between them. The CDR3 loop spans 16 amino acids. The CDR3 reads CASSPGVGASNQPQHF. CDR3 DNA: TGTGCCAGCAGCCCGGGGGTAGGGGCGAGCAATCAGCCCCAGCATTTT.

CDR3 protein: CASSSDRGLSEQYF. The CDR3 DNA reads TGTGCCAGCAGCTCGGACAGGGGTCTGAGCGAGCAGTACTTC. The J gene is TRBJ2-7, the V gene TRBV6-6; TRBD1 matches 9 bases. The CDR3 sequence is 14 residues long. Unmatched junction bases numbered 9, after V lost 6 bases and J lost 6 bases. Germline values: CDR1 MNHNY, CDR2 SVGAGI (reference sequence).

This clone was observed many times. The gene calls are TRBV7-9 and TRBJ1-2; D is uncertain. The CDR3 loop spans 14 amino acids. Germline loops: CDR1 SEHNR, CDR2 FQNEAQ (reference sequence). Trimming left V 1 base short and J 2 bases short, with 8 bases between. CDR3 nucleotide sequence: TGTGCCAGCAGCTTAGATATGGGGAACTATGGCTACACCTTC. It specifies CASSLDMGNYGYTF.

The chain carries TRBV7-2 and TRBJ2-3; 9 nucleotides line up with TRBD1. The length of the CDR3 is 18 residues. J lost 4 bases, V lost 3 bases, and 14 bases had no gene match. In germline, CDR1 is SGHTA, CDR2 FQGNSA. The CDR3 region has the DNA TGTGCCAGCAGCTTTTGGGAATCCGGGACAGGGTCCGCAGATACGCAGTATTTT. The encoded protein is CASSFWESGTGSADTQYF.

The J gene is TRBJ2-5, the V gene TRBV6-1, with D maybe TRBD2 (6 bases). V was clipped by 2 bases and J by 2 bases, with 12 bases between them. Germline V gene data show CDR1 as MNHNS and CDR2 as SASEGT. The CDR3 has 15 amino acids. The CDR3: CASSENSGVQETQYF. For the CDR3, the DNA is TGTGCCAGCAGTGAAAACTCGGGGGTACAAGAGACCCAGTACTTC.

The chain joins TRBV12-2 to TRBJ1-6; no check of the table's D call, TRBD1, against the DNA was made. TRBV12-2 is listed as a pseudogene. The CDR3 has 15 residues. The CDR3 DNA follows: TGTGCAAGTCGCAGCCTGACAGATTCGAATTCACCCCTCCACTTT. This encodes CASRSLTDSNSPLHF.

The rearrangement joins TRBV29-1 to TRBJ1-2; 9 bases are a match to TRBD1. The V gene end was trimmed by 7 bases and the J gene end by 3 bases; junction bases not matched to a gene: 12. Germline CDR1 is SQVTM and CDR2 is ANQGSEA. CDR3 length: 15 amino acids. The CDR3 nucleotides read TGCAGCGCCGAGGGAACAGGGGGCGCTGACTATGGCTACACCTTC. It encodes CSAEGTGGADYGYTF.

The rearrangement joins TRBV28 to TRBJ1-5, with TRBD1 as a possible D gene (6 bases). Germline loops: CDR1 MDHEN, CDR2 SYDVKM. V lost 7 bases and J lost 2, with 15 bases in between. This CDR3 has 15 amino acids. CDR3 coding DNA: TGTGCCAGCACCCTAACAGGGTTTGGCAATCAGCCCCAGCATTTT. This encodes CASTLTGFGNQPQHF.

This chain uses TRBV19 with TRBJ2-7, with no clear D. Germline V gene sequence: CDR1 LNHDA, CDR2 SQIVND (reference sequence). V was clipped by 5 bases and J by 3 bases, with 11 bases between them. The CDR3 is 13 amino acids. The DNA for the CDR3 is TGTGCCAGTAGTTTTCAGGACGGCTACGAGCAGTACTTC. It yields the protein CASSFQDGYEQYF. The full variable domain, in which reference TRBV19 and TRBJ2-7 provide the parts outside the CDR3, is DGGITQSPKYLFRKEGQNVTLSCEQNLNHDAMYWYRQDPGQGLRLIYYSQIVNDFQKGDIAEGYSVSREKKESFPLTVTSAQKNPTAFYLCASSFQDGYEQYFGPGTRLTVT.

The gene calls are TRBV11-3 and TRBJ2-3; 10 nucleotides match TRBD2. CDR3 length: 17 residues. Losses at the gene ends were 1 base for V and 4 bases for J; bases not matched to a gene: 8. Germline V lookup: CDR1 SGHNT, CDR2 YENEEA. The CDR3 protein is CASSLGLTSGEADTQYF. DNA of the CDR3: TGTGCCAGCAGCTTAGGTCTCACTAGCGGGGAAGCAGATACGCAGTATTTT.

This clone was detected a few times. The rearrangement links TRBV5-1 to TRBJ1-6, with TRBD1 matching 12 bases. Germline CDR1 reads SGHRS; CDR2 reads YFSETQ. The CDR3 extends over 15 amino acids. The J segment lost 9 bases and the V segment lost 4 bases, leaving 5 bases of the junction unmatched. Here the CDR3 reads CASSMGQGASSPLHF. CDR3 nucleotide sequence: TGCGCCAGCAGCATGGGACAGGGGGCCAGTTCACCCCTCCACTTT.